This T cell receptor beta chain is from a study of radiotherapy plus CTLA-4 blockade in lung cancer. On this clone itself: Its antigen is currently unknown.

Libraries were prepared by immunoSEQ multiplex PCR; TCRdb keeps only in-frame clonotypes and omits some of them. Among about 51,000 clones listed, roughly 80% were seen once. J was trimmed by 4 bases and V by 1 base; bases with no gene match: 10. Germline CDR1 LNHDA, CDR2 SQIVND (reference sequence). The CDR3 extends over 17 amino acids. General observations from the study: Clones of tumor-derived TCRs expanded in blood after radiotherapy plus ipilimumab.

The TCR comes from a human donor with non-small cell lung cancer who had a complete response to radiotherapy plus ipilimumab. J is TRBJ1-2 and V is TRBV19; 9 bases map to TRBD1. This material consisted of peripheral blood, taken from a patient treated with radiotherapy plus ipilimumab. In DNA, the CDR3 is TGTGCCAGTAGTATAGCCCCTTTTGGGACAGGGACCTATGGCTACACCTTC. Translating gives CASSIAPFGTGTYGYTF.